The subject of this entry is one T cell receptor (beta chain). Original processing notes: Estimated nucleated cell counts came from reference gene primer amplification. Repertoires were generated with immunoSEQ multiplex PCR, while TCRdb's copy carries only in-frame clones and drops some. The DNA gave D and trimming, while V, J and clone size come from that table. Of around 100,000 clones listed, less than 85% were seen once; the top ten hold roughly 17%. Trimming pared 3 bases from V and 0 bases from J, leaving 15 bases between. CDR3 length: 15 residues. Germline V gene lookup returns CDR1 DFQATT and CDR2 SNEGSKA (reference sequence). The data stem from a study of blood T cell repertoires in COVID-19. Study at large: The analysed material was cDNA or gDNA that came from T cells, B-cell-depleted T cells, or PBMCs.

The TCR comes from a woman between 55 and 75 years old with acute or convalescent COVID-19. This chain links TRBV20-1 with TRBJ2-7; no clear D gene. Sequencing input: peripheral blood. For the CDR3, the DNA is TGCAGTGCTAGTTCACAGCACCACCACTCCTACGAGCAGTACTTC. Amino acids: CSASSQHHHSYEQYF.